This TCR beta chain was profiled in a study of cytomegalovirus exposure and HLA in healthy donors. Broader study findings: Some segments of the V type, notably TRBV6-2 and TRBV6-3, were excluded as indistinguishable.

Use of 60 Vbeta and 13 Jbeta primers characterized the PCR. Sequenced by immunoSEQ multiplex PCR; TCRdb stores in-frame clones only, minus some. The sample carries 200,000 to 250,000 clones, about 80% recorded once. As to this clone: The antigen is unknown.

This CDR3 has 16 residues. Germline CDR1 SGHAT, CDR2 FQNNGV. The V end lost 5 bases, the J end lost 4 bases, and 20 bases lay between the germline ends. V usage is TRBV11-2 and J usage is TRBJ1-1; D might be TRBD1 (6 bases). Sequenced input: PBMCs. This TCR came from a woman aged 35 to 49 in good health and CMV-seronegative. The CDR3 nucleotides read TGTGCCAGCAGCCTCTACCGGGTACAGGGAAGCACTGAAGCTTTCTTT. This codes for CASSLYRVQGSTEAFF.